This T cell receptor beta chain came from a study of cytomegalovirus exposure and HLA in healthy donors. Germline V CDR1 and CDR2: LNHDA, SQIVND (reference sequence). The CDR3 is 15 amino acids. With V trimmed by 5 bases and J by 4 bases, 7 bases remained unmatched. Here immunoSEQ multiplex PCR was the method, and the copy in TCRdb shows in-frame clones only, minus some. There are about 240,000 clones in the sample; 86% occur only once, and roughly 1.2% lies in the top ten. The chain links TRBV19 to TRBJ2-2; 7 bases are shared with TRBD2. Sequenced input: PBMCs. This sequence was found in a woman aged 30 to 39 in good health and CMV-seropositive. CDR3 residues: CASSPRGESTGELFF. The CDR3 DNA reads TGTGCCAGTAGTCCACGGGGGGAGAGCACCGGGGAGCTGTTTTTT.